A selection of T cell receptor beta chains follows, all from one sample in a study of human T cells and chemical hapten exposure. TCRdb fed the RACE reads into MiXCR, producing one record per CDR3 protein. The repertoire holds tens of thousands of distinct CDR3 sequences, 9% to 9.5% seen once, with roughly 14% in the top ten. Specimen: whole blood, collected in connection with sensitization to the hapten diphenylcyclopropenone (DPC). Receptors were obtained from a woman aged 40 to 50 with alopecia areata. Some clones in this sample may be carry-over from other donors' samples. Each CDR3 is given with its conserved first and last residue. The D gene is left open where the match is weak. Clone size is stated in some rows and not others, as once, few, many or a class when expanded.

CDR3nt,CDR3aa,v_gene,d_gene,abundance,j_gene
TGCGCCAGCAGCCAGATGGACGGGCGGGGTGAAAAACTGTTTTTT,CASSQMDGRGEKLFF,TRBV4-1,NA,few,TRBJ1-4
TGTGCCAGCAGCTTACAGCGGGGGGGCCAAGAGCAGTTCTTC,CASSLQRGGQEQFF,TRBV7-3,TRBD2,few,TRBJ2-1
TGTGCCAGCAGCTTATCCCAGGGCTATGGCTACACCTTC,CASSLSQGYGYTF,TRBV7-9,NA,NA,TRBJ1-2
TGTGCCAGCAGCCCTACAGGGGGAAGGGGCTCACCCCTCCACTTT,CASSPTGGRGSPLHF,TRBV14,TRBD1,many,TRBJ1-6
TGTGCCAGCGGTCGGTACGGGGAGCTGTTTTTT,CASGRYGELFF,TRBV28,NA,NA,TRBJ2-2
TGTGCCAGCAGTTTATTGGACCGGAGGCAGGCAAGGACCCAGTACTTC,CASSLLDRRQARTQYF,TRBV28,NA,few,TRBJ2-5
TGTGCCAGCTCACCATCGGGGAGTTACAATGAGCAGTTCTTC,CASSPSGSYNEQFF,TRBV18,NA,few,TRBJ2-1
TGTGCCAGCAGCTTAACGGGGGGCAGCGTCAATTCACCCCTCCACTTT,CASSLTGGSVNSPLHF,TRBV7-3,NA,many,TRBJ1-6
TGTGCCAGCAGCTTGGGGCGTCCTGGAAGGGAGCTGTTTTTT,CASSLGRPGRELFF,TRBV7-8,NA,few,TRBJ2-2
TGTGCCAGCTCGACGGGACAGCTGAATGGCTACACCTTC,CASSTGQLNGYTF,TRBV18,TRBD1,many,TRBJ1-2
TGTGCCAGCAGCCCTACAGGGGGGATCGCTGAAGCTTTCTTT,CASSPTGGIAEAFF,TRBV3-1,TRBD1,many,TRBJ1-1
TGTGCCAGCAGTGAACCGGGGGCCCCTAATGAAAAACTGTTTTTT,CASSEPGAPNEKLFF,TRBV6-1,NA,NA,TRBJ1-4
TGTGCCAGCATCGGAGAGGGCCTCTATGGCTACACCTTC,CASIGEGLYGYTF,TRBV2,NA,many,TRBJ1-2
TGTGCCAGCAGTTACAGGGCGGGGGATACGCAGTATTTT,CASSYRAGDTQYF,TRBV6-5,NA,few,TRBJ2-3
TGTGCCAGCAGCCGCAGGACTAGCGGGGGACCGGAGGAGACCCAGTACTTC,CASSRRTSGGPEETQYF,TRBV7-8,TRBD2,NA,TRBJ2-5
TGTGCCAGCAGCCAAGGGACAGGGAACTATGGCTACACCTTC,CASSQGTGNYGYTF,TRBV3-1,TRBD1,few,TRBJ1-2
TGTGCCAGCCATAAGGCCAGGGACAATCAGCCCCAGCATTTT,CASHKARDNQPQHF,TRBV28,NA,NA,TRBJ1-5
TGTGCCAGCAGCCCTTCGGATAAGACTGAAGCTTTCTTT,CASSPSDKTEAFF,TRBV7-9,NA,few,TRBJ1-1
TGCAGTGCTAGATCCTACGAGCAGTACTTC,CSARSYEQYF,TRBV20-1,NA,many,TRBJ2-7
TGCAGTGCTCGAGGAACAGGTTTTATAGCCAAAAACATTCAGTACTTC,CSARGTGFIAKNIQYF,TRBV20-1,NA,many,TRBJ2-4
TGTGCCAGCAGCTTAGTATTCTACGGCACAGATACGCAGTATTTT,CASSLVFYGTDTQYF,TRBV7-9,NA,NA,TRBJ2-3
TGCAGTGCTAGCGGTGGGCAGGGGGGATACTACGAGCAGTACTTC,CSASGGQGGYYEQYF,TRBV20-1,NA,NA,TRBJ2-7
TGTGCCAGCTCTCTGGGGGCGGGCGGCAGCAATCAGCCCCAGCATTTT,CASSLGAGGSNQPQHF,TRBV27,NA,NA,TRBJ1-5
TGTGCCAGCAGCGTAGTCGGCACGAACACCGGGGAGCTGTTTTTT,CASSVVGTNTGELFF,TRBV9,NA,many,TRBJ2-2
TGTGCCACCGTTTGGGGGGTAGGTGCCACGGGTCAGCCCCAGCATTTT,CATVWGVGATGQPQHF,TRBV28,NA,medium-sized,TRBJ1-5
TGTGCCAGCAGTTTTAGTGGGGGCGTGGCAGATACGCAGTATTTT,CASSFSGGVADTQYF,TRBV28,NA,many,TRBJ2-3
TGCAGCGTTGAAGGCGGATATACGCAGTATTTT,CSVEGGYTQYF,TRBV29-1,NA,many,TRBJ2-3
TGTGCCAGCAGCCCGGGACAGAACAATGAGCAGTTCTTC,CASSPGQNNEQFF,TRBV4-2,TRBD1,few,TRBJ2-1
TGCAGTGCCAGCGGACAGAGAAATTCACCCCTCCACTTT,CSASGQRNSPLHF,TRBV20-1,NA,few,TRBJ1-6
TGTGCCAGCCCCCTGGAAGGCTACAATGAGCAGTTCTTC,CASPLEGYNEQFF,TRBV2,NA,many,TRBJ2-1
TGCGCCAGCAGCTCAGGGCGGGAGACCCAGTACTTC,CASSSGRETQYF,TRBV4-1,NA,few,TRBJ2-5
TGCGCCAGCAGCTTGGGACAGGGGGCGGCTGAAGCTTTCTTT,CASSLGQGAAEAFF,TRBV5-1,TRBD1,many,TRBJ1-1
TGTGCCAGCGGTTCCCCAGGGGCACCTCCTTCCTTCTTT,CASGSPGAPPSFF,TRBV6-5,NA,NA,TRBJ1-1
TGTGCCAGCAGCCAAGGGCGCAGGGAAGGTGAGCAGTTCTTC,CASSQGRREGEQFF,TRBV4-2,NA,many,TRBJ2-1
TGTGCCAGCAGTCCCGGACTAGCGGTTAACACCGGGGAGCTGTTTTTT,CASSPGLAVNTGELFF,TRBV6-5,TRBD2,many,TRBJ2-2
TGTGCCAGCAGCGGACGGACAGCTGGGGCCAACGTCCTGACTTTC,CASSGRTAGANVLTF,TRBV9,NA,NA,TRBJ2-6